This T cell receptor (beta chain) is from a study of CD8 T cell repertoires and HIV-1 epitope variants. Across the whole study: Autologous T cell-negative cells served as antigen-presenting cells in equal numbers.

The CDR3 is 13 residues long. Germline V CDR1 and CDR2: ENHRY, SYGVKD. Between the trimmed V and J ends, which lost 6 bases and 5 bases, there was a span of 13 bases. General study findings and limits: Four to six clonotypes recognized Nef KF9, one HW9, none TAALDMSHF.

Produced via immunoSEQ multiplex PCR; TCRdb's table is partial and in-frame only. The table shows about 2,500 clones, with less than 75% occurring only once. With respect to this clone: Its matching antigen is unknown.

The material sequenced was cultured CD8+ T cells derived from PBMCs. The source of this sequence is a male donor with HIV. The chain has TRBV10-3 and TRBJ2-5; a weak D match, TRBD2 (5 bases). CDR3 in amino acids: CAIRVEREETQYF. CDR3 DNA sequence: TGTGCCATCAGGGTAGAGAGGGAGGAGACCCAGTACTTC.